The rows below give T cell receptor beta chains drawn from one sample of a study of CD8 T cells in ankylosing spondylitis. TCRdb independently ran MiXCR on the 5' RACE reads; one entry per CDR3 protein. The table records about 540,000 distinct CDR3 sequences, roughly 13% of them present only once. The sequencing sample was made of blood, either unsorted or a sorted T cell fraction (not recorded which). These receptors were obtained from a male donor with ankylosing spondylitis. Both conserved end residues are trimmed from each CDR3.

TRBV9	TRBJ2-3	ASSVDALTETTDTQY
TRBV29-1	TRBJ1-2	SVAGTGSNYGYT
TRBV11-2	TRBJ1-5	ASSSLDRGGNQPQH
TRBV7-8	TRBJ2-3	ASSSGQNTDTQY
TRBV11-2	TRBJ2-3	ASSPRMIQGADTQY
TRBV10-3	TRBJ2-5	AISWTVQETQY
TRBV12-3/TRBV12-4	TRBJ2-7	ASNLAGAGYEQY
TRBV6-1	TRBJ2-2	ASEGVNTGELF
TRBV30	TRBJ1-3	AWSTGSSGNTIY
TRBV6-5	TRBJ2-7	ASSYAARVGEQY
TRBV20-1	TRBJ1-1	SAPQGGGGTEAF
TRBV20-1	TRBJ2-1	SARDPSGRAGGNEQF
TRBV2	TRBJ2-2	ASSERVTGELF
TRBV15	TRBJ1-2	ATSPPTARSSDGYT
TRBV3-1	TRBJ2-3	ASSQATGGAADTQY
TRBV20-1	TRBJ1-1	SAEGLGATEAF
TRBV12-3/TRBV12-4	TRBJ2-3	ASSPRTYTQY
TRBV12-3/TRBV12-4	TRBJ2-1	ASSLRGEGEQF
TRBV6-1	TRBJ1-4	ASSATGGWKEKLF
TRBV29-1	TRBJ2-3	SVGAGGGGGDTQY
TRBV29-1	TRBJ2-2	SGRAGRAGELF
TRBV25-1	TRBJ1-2	ASSVGFYGYT
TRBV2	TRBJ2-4	ASSEFGATKNIQY
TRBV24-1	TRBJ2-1	ATATGDFNDEQF
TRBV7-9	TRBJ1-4	ASSLVGVDEKLF
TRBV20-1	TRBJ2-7	SASSSGSGEQY
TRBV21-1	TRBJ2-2	ASSKPIKSPAGILTGELF
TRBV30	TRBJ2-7	AWSGMAYEQY
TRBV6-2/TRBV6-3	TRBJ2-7	ATEGNYEQY
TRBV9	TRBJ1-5	ASSAGTGHSNQPQH
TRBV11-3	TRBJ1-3	ASSFMGSSGNTIY
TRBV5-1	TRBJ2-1	ASSLALASGPYNEQF
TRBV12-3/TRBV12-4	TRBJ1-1	ASSSPLGGPTEAF
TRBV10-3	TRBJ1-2	ATTPGLDAYGYT
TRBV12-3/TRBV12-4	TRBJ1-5	ASSLGTWGNQPQH
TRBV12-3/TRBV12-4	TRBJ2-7	ASTPRDGQSSYEQY
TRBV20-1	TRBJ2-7	SARDQAGGPYEQY
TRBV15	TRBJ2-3	ATSKGLAGPTDTQY
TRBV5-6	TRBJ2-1	ASSPTKGAEF
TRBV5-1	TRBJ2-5	ASSLTGTGEETQY
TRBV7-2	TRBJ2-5	ASSLSEGPKTQY
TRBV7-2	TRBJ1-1	ASSRQDVFSLNTEAF
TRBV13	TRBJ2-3	ASSLGLAGVTTDTQY
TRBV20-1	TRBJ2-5	SARDLPQTQY
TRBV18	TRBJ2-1	ASSQGPSYNEQF
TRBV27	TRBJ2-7	ASSFAGPYEQY
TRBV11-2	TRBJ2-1	ASSPREAGDWLNNEQF
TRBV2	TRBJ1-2	ASSDNRGANYGYT
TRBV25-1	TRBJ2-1	ASGSGKGSYNEQF
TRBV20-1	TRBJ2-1	SARGHASGYNEQF
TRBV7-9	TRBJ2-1	ASSPYMGLGQF
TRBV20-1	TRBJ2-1	SARGTISYNEQF